This T cell receptor (beta chain) stems from a study of cytomegalovirus exposure and HLA in healthy donors. For the study at large: Clustering assigned 70% to 90% of the roughly 370 genotyped donors to the Caucasian-associated ancestry cluster.

As to this clone: Its antigen is currently unknown.

A multiplex PCR was run with 60 Vbeta primers and 13 Jbeta primers. Libraries were prepared by immunoSEQ multiplex PCR; TCRdb keeps only in-frame clonotypes and omits some of them. Seen here are 150,000 or so clones, roughly 74% observed once, and the top ten hold roughly 2.8%. General study points: In an earlier analysis, most TCR beta V segments were productive about 87% or about 30% of the time.

CDR1 and CDR2 from the germline V gene are SGHVT and SQSDAQ. V was shortened by 3 bases and J by 14 bases, with 20 bases between the two germline ends. The CDR3 runs to 14 residues. The origin of this receptor is a man between 18 and 35 years old in good health and CMV-seronegative. The chain combines TRBV7-4 with TRBJ1-3; D is uncertain. The sample consisted of PBMCs. The CDR3 DNA sequence: TGTGCCAGCAGCTTTCGGTATGTTCCCACTAACTTATATTTT. Its translation is CASSFRYVPTNLYF.